The sample holds one count of the clone carrying this T cell receptor (beta chain). What it recognizes is unknown. Over chemoradiotherapy, repertoires were sampled more than once. The CDR3 consists of 17 residues. CDR1 and CDR2 (germline): SGDLS, YYNGEE. V lost 0 bases to trimming and J lost 1 base, with 14 bases between them. The sample belongs to a study of chemoradiotherapy in HPV16-positive cancers. Study-wide results and limits: Non-HPV-specific T cells did not expand in tumors during treatment, whereas candidate HPV-specific clones and E7-related motifs did. HPV-responsive T-cell expansion during chemoradiotherapy was linked to improved recurrence-free survival in HPV16-positive patients. HPV-specific T cells were functionally defined from only a couple of HPV16-positive patients.

The method was immunoSEQ multiplex PCR; TCRdb's version includes in-frame clones alone and lacks a portion of them. The repertoire holds about 2,400 clones, with about 85% as singletons. The sequences come from tumor tissue, collected from a patient who underwent chemoradiotherapy. This chain uses TRBV9 with TRBJ1-5; D unclear. The receptor was derived from a human donor with HPV-associated anogenital cancer. The DNA for the CDR3 is TGTGCCAGCAGCGTAGGGGATGGGGTGAGGAGCAATCAGCCCCAGCATTTT. Translation: CASSVGDGVRSNQPQHF.